Listed below are T cell receptor beta chains from one sample, sequenced in a study of blood T cell repertoires in COVID-19. Using immunoSEQ multiplex PCR, the repertoire was profiled, and TCRdb retains in-frame clones only, with some absent. This sample yields over 85,000 clones, of which 75% to 85% are seen a single time; around a quarter belongs to the top ten. Material for sequencing was peripheral blood. These receptors originate from an older man with acute or convalescent COVID-19. Both conserved end residues are trimmed from each CDR3. Each record gives: CDR3 protein, V gene, D gene, J gene. The D gene is left open where the match is weak.

cdr3_aa: ASRETGFSNQPQH
v_call: TRBV28
d_call: .
j_call: TRBJ1-5

cdr3_aa: ASSVSGRPYEQY
v_call: TRBV9
d_call: TRBD2
j_call: TRBJ2-7

cdr3_aa: ASSEGDTWTEAF
v_call: TRBV28
d_call: .
j_call: TRBJ1-1

cdr3_aa: ASSEVAYEQY
v_call: TRBV6-1
d_call: .
j_call: TRBJ2-7

cdr3_aa: ASSLSGPLQPQH
v_call: TRBV27
d_call: .
j_call: TRBJ1-5

cdr3_aa: ASGGNRHEQY
v_call: TRBV2
d_call: .
j_call: TRBJ2-7

cdr3_aa: ASSDAGTANTEAF
v_call: TRBV5-6
d_call: TRBD1
j_call: TRBJ1-1

cdr3_aa: ASSLGRDGYT
v_call: TRBV7-9
d_call: .
j_call: TRBJ1-2

cdr3_aa: ATSRDPGTSEEQF
v_call: TRBV15
d_call: TRBD2
j_call: TRBJ2-1

cdr3_aa: ASSPRGVDYEQY
v_call: TRBV18
d_call: .
j_call: TRBJ2-7

cdr3_aa: ASSWGLAGGNEQF
v_call: TRBV7-8
d_call: TRBD2
j_call: TRBJ2-1

cdr3_aa: ASSVDRFSSYEQY
v_call: TRBV5-4
d_call: .
j_call: TRBJ2-7

cdr3_aa: ASSLEGLAGVGTQY
v_call: TRBV27
d_call: TRBD2
j_call: TRBJ2-5

cdr3_aa: ASSSNPGLGEQF
v_call: TRBV11-3
d_call: TRBD2
j_call: TRBJ2-1

cdr3_aa: ASTRGGAVNEKLF
v_call: TRBV28
d_call: .
j_call: TRBJ1-4

cdr3_aa: ASRDISNQPQH
v_call: TRBV19
d_call: .
j_call: TRBJ1-5

cdr3_aa: AWSVLGFTDTQY
v_call: TRBV30
d_call: .
j_call: TRBJ2-3

cdr3_aa: ASRPQGTGYNEQF
v_call: TRBV28
d_call: TRBD1
j_call: TRBJ2-1

cdr3_aa: ASSLEGGRTLSPNEQF
v_call: TRBV5-1
d_call: TRBD2
j_call: TRBJ2-1

cdr3_aa: ATQAGVGSYEQY
v_call: TRBV27
d_call: TRBD2
j_call: TRBJ2-7

cdr3_aa: ASSYGGFDQETQY
v_call: TRBV6-5
d_call: .
j_call: TRBJ2-5

cdr3_aa: ASSQSRQGASGYT
v_call: TRBV16
d_call: TRBD1
j_call: TRBJ1-2

cdr3_aa: ASSPPSGRTDTQY
v_call: TRBV18
d_call: TRBD2
j_call: TRBJ2-3

cdr3_aa: ASSPGQGHSSEKLF
v_call: TRBV7-7
d_call: TRBD1
j_call: TRBJ1-4

cdr3_aa: ASSFAQDLRRQPQH
v_call: TRBV27
d_call: .
j_call: TRBJ1-5

cdr3_aa: ASGQGLLTRAMNTEAF
v_call: TRBV4-1
d_call: TRBD1
j_call: TRBJ1-1

cdr3_aa: ASSQEGDRPSGANVLT
v_call: TRBV4-1
d_call: TRBD1
j_call: TRBJ2-6

cdr3_aa: SVPGTGAESQETQY
v_call: TRBV29-1
d_call: TRBD1
j_call: TRBJ2-5

cdr3_aa: ASRRTSGRDTQY
v_call: TRBV7-9
d_call: TRBD2
j_call: TRBJ2-3

cdr3_aa: ASSYQGQNYGYT
v_call: TRBV6-5
d_call: TRBD1
j_call: TRBJ1-2

cdr3_aa: SVLKSDEQF
v_call: TRBV20-1
d_call: .
j_call: TRBJ2-1

cdr3_aa: ASSRQIQVSGANVLT
v_call: TRBV14
d_call: .
j_call: TRBJ2-6

cdr3_aa: ASSMGVSEQY
v_call: TRBV19
d_call: .
j_call: TRBJ2-7

cdr3_aa: ASSRQVNYGYT
v_call: TRBV2
d_call: .
j_call: TRBJ1-2

cdr3_aa: ASSYPGQGATEAF
v_call: TRBV19
d_call: TRBD1
j_call: TRBJ1-1

cdr3_aa: ASSRNAGDNEQF
v_call: TRBV5-5
d_call: .
j_call: TRBJ2-1

cdr3_aa: ASSGTGFGYT
v_call: TRBV14
d_call: TRBD1
j_call: TRBJ1-2

cdr3_aa: ASSRSYRGQGDSQPQH
v_call: TRBV28
d_call: TRBD1
j_call: TRBJ1-5

cdr3_aa: ASRTGIDTDTQY
v_call: TRBV14
d_call: TRBD1
j_call: TRBJ2-3

cdr3_aa: ASSSHDRDGYT
v_call: TRBV6-2/TRBV6-3
d_call: TRBD1
j_call: TRBJ1-2

cdr3_aa: AWSGGRGDYGYT
v_call: TRBV30
d_call: TRBD1
j_call: TRBJ1-2

cdr3_aa: ASSLRGQGVFYEQY
v_call: TRBV5-5
d_call: TRBD1
j_call: TRBJ2-7

cdr3_aa: ASSVNQETQY
v_call: TRBV5-1
d_call: .
j_call: TRBJ2-5

cdr3_aa: ASSSWTENYGYT
v_call: TRBV5-1
d_call: .
j_call: TRBJ1-2

cdr3_aa: ASSSGTSGETQY
v_call: TRBV5-4
d_call: TRBD2
j_call: TRBJ2-5

cdr3_aa: ASSPAIGNTIY
v_call: TRBV18
d_call: .
j_call: TRBJ1-3

cdr3_aa: ASNRAGLPTDTQY
v_call: TRBV28
d_call: .
j_call: TRBJ2-3

cdr3_aa: ASSTPGPGVYNEQF
v_call: TRBV6-2/TRBV6-3
d_call: .
j_call: TRBJ2-1

cdr3_aa: ASRYRDWEQETQY
v_call: TRBV28
d_call: .
j_call: TRBJ2-5